This T cell receptor beta chain was profiled in a study of T-cell memory formation after mild COVID-19. Germline V lookup: CDR1 SGHAT, CDR2 FQNNGV. The CDR3 length is 16 residues. The V gene end was trimmed by 5 bases and the J gene end by 5 bases; junction bases not matched to a gene: 12. Study results and limitations: A balance of CD4 and CD8 characterized clones contracting day 15 to 85, whereas later expanders leaned CD4+. The SARS-CoV-2 specificity of second-wave clones reaching peak at day 37 remained unverified.

This clonotype was counted between two and nine times. Its target is not known. MiXCR, applied by TCRdb to the 5' RACE reads, yields one record per CDR3 protein. The sample contains around 62,000 distinct CDR3 sequences, around a quarter of which appear only once. The rearrangement links TRBV11-2 to TRBJ1-1; 9 bases fit TRBD1. The receptor comes from a man aged 18 to 30 who had mild COVID-19 (a few samples of this study predate the infection). Cell type and time point are not known. Specimen: PBMCs or a T cell subset sorted from them (not recorded which). The CDR3 DNA sequence: TGTGCCAGCAGCCCCGGGACAGGGTTGTTTGAAACTGAAGCTTTCTTT. Translated: CASSPGTGLFETEAFF.